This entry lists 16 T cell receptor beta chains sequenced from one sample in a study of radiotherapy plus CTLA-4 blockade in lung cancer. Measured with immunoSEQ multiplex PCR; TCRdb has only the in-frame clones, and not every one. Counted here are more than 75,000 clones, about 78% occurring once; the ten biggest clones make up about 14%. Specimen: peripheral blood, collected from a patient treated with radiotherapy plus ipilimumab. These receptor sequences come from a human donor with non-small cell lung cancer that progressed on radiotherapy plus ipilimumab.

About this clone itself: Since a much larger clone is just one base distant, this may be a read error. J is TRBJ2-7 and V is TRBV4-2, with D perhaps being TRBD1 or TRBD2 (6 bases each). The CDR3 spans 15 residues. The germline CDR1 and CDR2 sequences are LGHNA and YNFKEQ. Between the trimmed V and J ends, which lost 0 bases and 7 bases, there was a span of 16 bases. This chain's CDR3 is CASSQDHTGAREQYF. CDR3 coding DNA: TGTGCCAGCAGCCAAGATCATACGGGGGCGCGGGAGCAGTACTTC.

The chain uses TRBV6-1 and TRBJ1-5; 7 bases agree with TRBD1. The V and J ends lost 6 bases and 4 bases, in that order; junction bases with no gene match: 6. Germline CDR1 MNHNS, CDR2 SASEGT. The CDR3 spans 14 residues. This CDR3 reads CASRDGTANQPQHF. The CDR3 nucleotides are TGTGCCAGCAGGGACGGGACAGCAAATCAGCCCCAGCATTTT.

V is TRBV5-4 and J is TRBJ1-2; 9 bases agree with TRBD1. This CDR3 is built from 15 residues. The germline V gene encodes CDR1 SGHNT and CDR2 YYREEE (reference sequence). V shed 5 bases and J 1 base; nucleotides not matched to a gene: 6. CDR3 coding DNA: TGTGCCAGCAGTAAACAGGGGGCGAGTAACTATGGCTACACCTTC. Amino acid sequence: CASSKQGASNYGYTF.

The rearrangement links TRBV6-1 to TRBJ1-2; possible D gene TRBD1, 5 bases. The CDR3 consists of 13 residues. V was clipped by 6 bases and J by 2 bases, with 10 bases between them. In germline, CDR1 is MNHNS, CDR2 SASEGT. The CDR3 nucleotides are TGTGCCAGCAGAGGAGGGGTGAACTATGGCTACACCTTC. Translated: CASRGGVNYGYTF.

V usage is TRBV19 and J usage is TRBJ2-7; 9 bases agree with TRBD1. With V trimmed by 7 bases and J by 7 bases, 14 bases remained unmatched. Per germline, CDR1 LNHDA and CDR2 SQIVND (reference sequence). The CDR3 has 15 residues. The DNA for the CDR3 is TGTGCCAGTACCACTTCTACGGACAGGGGAGTAGAGCAGTACTTC. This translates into CASTTSTDRGVEQYF.

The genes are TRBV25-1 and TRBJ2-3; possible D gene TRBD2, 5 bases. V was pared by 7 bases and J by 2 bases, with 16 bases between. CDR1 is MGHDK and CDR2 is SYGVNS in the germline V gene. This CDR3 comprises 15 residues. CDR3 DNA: TGTGCCAGCACCCTGGCGGGCCAAAACACAGATACGCAGTATTTT. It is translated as CASTLAGQNTDTQYF.

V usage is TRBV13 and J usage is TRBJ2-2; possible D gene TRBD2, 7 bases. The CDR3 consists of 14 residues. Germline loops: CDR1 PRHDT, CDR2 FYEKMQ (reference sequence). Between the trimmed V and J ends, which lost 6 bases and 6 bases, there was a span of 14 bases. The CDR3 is CASRRGQGAGELFF. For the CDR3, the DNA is TGTGCCAGCAGGCGGGGGCAGGGTGCCGGGGAGCTGTTTTTT. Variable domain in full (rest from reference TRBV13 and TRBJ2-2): AAGVIQSPRHLIKEKRETATLKCYPIPRHDTVYWYQQGPGQDPQFLISFYEKMQSDKGSIPDRFSAQQFSDYHSELNMSSLELGDSALYFCASRRGQGAGELFFGEGSRLTVL.

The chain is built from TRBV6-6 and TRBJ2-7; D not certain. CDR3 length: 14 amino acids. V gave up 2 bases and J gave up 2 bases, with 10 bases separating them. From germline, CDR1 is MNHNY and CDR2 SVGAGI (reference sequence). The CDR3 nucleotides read TGTGCCAGCAGTTACCCGATCTGGGCCTACGAGCAGTACTTC. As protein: CASSYPIWAYEQYF.

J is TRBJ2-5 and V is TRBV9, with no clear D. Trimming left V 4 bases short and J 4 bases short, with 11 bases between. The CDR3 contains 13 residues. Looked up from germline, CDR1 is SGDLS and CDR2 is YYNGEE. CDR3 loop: CASSPNPGETQYF. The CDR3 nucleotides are TGTGCCAGCAGCCCAAACCCGGGAGAGACCCAGTACTTC.

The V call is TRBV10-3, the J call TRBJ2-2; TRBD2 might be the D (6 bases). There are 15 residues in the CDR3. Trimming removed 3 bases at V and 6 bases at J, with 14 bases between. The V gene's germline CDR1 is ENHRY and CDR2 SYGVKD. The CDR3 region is CAISEAGSRAGELFF. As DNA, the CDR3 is TGTGCCATCAGTGAAGCGGGCTCGAGGGCCGGGGAGCTGTTTTTT.

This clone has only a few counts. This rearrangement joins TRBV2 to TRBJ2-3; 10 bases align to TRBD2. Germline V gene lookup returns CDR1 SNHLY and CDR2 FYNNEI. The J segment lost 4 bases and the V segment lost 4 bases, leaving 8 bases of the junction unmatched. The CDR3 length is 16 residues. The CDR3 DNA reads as TGTGCCAGCAGTGCCGGCAGAGCGGGGGGGGCAGATACGCAGTATTTT. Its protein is CASSAGRAGGADTQYF.

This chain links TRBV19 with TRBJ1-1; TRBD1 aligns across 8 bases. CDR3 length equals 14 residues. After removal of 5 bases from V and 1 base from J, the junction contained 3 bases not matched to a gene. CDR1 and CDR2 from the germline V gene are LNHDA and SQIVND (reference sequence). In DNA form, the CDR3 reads TGTGCCAGTAGTTTTGACAGGGGGAACACTGAAGCTTTCTTT. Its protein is CASSFDRGNTEAFF.

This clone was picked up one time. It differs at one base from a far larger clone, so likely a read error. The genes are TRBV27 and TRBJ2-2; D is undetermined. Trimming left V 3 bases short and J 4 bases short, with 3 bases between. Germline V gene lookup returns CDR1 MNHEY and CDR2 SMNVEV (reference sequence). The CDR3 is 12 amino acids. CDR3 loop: CASSFITGELFF. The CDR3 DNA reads TGTGCCAGCAGTTTTATCACCGGGGAGCTGTTTTTT.

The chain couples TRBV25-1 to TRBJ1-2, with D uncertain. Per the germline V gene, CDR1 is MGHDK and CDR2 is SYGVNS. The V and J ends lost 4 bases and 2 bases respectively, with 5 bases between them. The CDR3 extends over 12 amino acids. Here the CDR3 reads CASSARNYGYTF. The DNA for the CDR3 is TGTGCCAGCAGTGCCAGGAACTATGGCTACACCTTC.

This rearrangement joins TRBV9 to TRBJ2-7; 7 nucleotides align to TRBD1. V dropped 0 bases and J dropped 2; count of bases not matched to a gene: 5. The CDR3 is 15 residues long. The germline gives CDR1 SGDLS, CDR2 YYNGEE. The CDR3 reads CASSVGVDRAYEQYF. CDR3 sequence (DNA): TGTGCCAGCAGCGTAGGGGTAGACAGGGCCTACGAGCAGTACTTC.

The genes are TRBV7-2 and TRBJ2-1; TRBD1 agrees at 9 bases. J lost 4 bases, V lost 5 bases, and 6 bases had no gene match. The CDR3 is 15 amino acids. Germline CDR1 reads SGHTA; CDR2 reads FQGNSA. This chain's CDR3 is CASSPGQGTYNEQFF. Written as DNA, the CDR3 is TGTGCCAGCAGCCCAGGACAGGGGACGTACAATGAGCAGTTCTTC. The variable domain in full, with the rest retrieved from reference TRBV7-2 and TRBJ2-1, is GAGVSQSPSNKVTEKGKDVELRCDPISGHTALYWYRQSLGQGLEFLIYFQGNSAPDKSGLPSDRFSAERTGGSVSTLTIQRTQQEDSAVYLCASSPGQGTYNEQFFGPGTRLTVL.